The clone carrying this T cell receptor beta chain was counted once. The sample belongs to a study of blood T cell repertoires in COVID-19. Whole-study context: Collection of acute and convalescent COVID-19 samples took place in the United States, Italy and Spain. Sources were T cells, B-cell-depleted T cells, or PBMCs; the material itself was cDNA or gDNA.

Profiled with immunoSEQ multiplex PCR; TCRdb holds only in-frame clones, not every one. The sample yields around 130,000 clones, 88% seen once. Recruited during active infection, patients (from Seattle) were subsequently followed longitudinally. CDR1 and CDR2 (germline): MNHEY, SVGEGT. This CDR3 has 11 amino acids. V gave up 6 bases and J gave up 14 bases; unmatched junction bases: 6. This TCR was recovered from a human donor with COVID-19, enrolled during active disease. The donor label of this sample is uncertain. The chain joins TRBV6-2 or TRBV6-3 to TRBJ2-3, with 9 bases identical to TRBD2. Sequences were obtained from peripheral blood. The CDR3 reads CASSLPGLAYF. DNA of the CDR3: TGTGCCAGCAGCCTCCCGGGACTAGCGTATTTT.